Each of the 32 T cell receptor beta chains below was sequenced from the same sample in a study of tumor and adjacent non-tumor tissue in lung cancer. A modified ARM-PCR protocol with three rounds of nested PCR amplified TCRbeta. TCRdb reanalysed the multiplex PCR reads using MiXCR and keeps one entry per CDR3 protein. The profile shows roughly 200,000 distinct CDR3 sequences, roughly 70% of them singletons. This sample's RNA came from whole unsorted tissue. The specimen was lung tumor tissue. These receptors all come from a man aged 55-75 years with non-small cell lung cancer.

For this clonotype: The CDR3 does not close with the conserved phenylalanine or tryptophan, likely indicating a read error. The limits of the CDR3 on the DNA are not certain, so only TCRdb's listed CDR3 is given. This rearrangement joins TRBV12-3 or TRBV12-4 to TRBJ1-3. Inclusive of both ends, the CDR3 amounts to 13 amino acids. The CDR3 sequence is CASTDRSGNTIYS.

This chain joins TRBV28 and TRBJ1-6; no clear D. Germline V CDR1 and CDR2: MDHEN, SYDVKM. CDR3 length: 12 amino acids. Trimming shortened V by 8 bases and J by 7 bases, and 9 bases separated the two germline ends. The CDR3 sequence is CASRAPNSPLHF. The CDR3 DNA follows: TGTGCCAGCCGAGCGCCCAATTCACCCCTCCACTTT.

A note on this clonotype: One end of the junction is discordant with germline, which a read error may explain. The genes are TRBV20-1 and TRBJ1-6; TRBD1 agrees at 8 bases. CDR1 is DFQATT, CDR2 SNEGSKA, per germline (reference sequence). The CDR3 extends over 15 amino acids. The CDR3 DNA reads TGCAGTGCTTTATACAGGGGGTTCTGGAATTCACCCCTTCACTTT. Translated: CSALYRGFWNSPLHF.

The genes are TRBV20-1 and TRBJ2-7; tentatively, D is TRBD2 (5 bases). V lost 8 bases to trimming and J lost 3 bases, with 17 bases between them. The CDR3 runs to 13 residues. Germline CDR1 is DFQATT and CDR2 is SNEGSKA (reference sequence). CDR3 coding DNA: TGCAGTTCTTTGAGCGGTATACTCTACGAGCAGTACTTC. This encodes CSSLSGILYEQYF.

V and J are TRBV29-1 and TRBJ1-1; D not resolved. The CDR3 has 11 residues. Trimming removed 7 bases at V and 7 bases at J, with 13 bases between. Germline assignment: CDR1 SQVTM and CDR2 ANQGSEA. CDR3 nucleotides: TGCAGCGCCGCGGTGGCACTTGAAGCTTTCTTT. It translates to CSAAVALEAFF.

The sample holds one count of this clonotype. Its ends do not fully match the called genes, so a read error is possible. The chain carries TRBV11-2 and TRBJ1-1, with D unclear. CDR1 and CDR2 from the germline V gene are SGHAT and FQNNGV. The CDR3 length is 14 residues. CDR3 residues: CASSTSCGNTEAVF. CDR3 nucleotide sequence: TGTGCCAGCAGCACATCATGTGGGAACACTGAAGCTGTCTTT. Looking up the rest from reference TRBV11-2 and TRBJ1-1 gives the full variable domain: EAGVAQSPRYKIIEKRQSVAFWCNPISGHATLYWYQQILGQGPKLLIQFQNNGVVDDSQLPKDRFSAERLKGVDSTLKIQPAKLEDSAVYLCASSTSCGNTEAVFGQGTRLTVV.

Details on this clonotype: Germline and junction disagree at one end, which may indicate a read error. The chain joins TRBV11-2 to TRBJ1-1; D is ambiguous. CDR3 length equals 14 residues. Looked up from germline, CDR1 is SGHAT and CDR2 is FQNNGV. The CDR3 bases are TGTGCCAGCAGCTTTGCGGCAGGACTTAGCGAAGTTTTATTT. It encodes CASSFAAGLSEVLF.

About this clonotype itself: Germline and junction disagree at one end, which may indicate a read error. V gene TRBV11-3 combines with J gene TRBJ2-5; the D gene is possibly TRBD1 (6 bases). This CDR3 has 15 residues. The germline V gene has CDR1 SGHNT and CDR2 YENEEA. In DNA, the CDR3 is TGTGCCAGCAGCCTCGACAGGAGGCGTTCAGAGATCCAGTACTTC. Residues: CASSLDRRRSEIQYF.

This clonotype was observed at least ten times. The chain employs TRBV4-3 and TRBJ2-3; 9 bases match TRBD2. The J segment lost 4 bases and the V segment lost 4 bases, leaving 6 bases of the junction unmatched. CDR3 size: 15 residues. Germline CDR1 reads LGHNA; CDR2 reads YSLEER. The CDR3 bases are TGCGCCAGCAGCCCTAGACTAGCGGAGGCAGATACGCAGTATTTT. Encoded protein: CASSPRLAEADTQYF.

V gene TRBV5-4 combines with J gene TRBJ2-3, with 7 bases that match TRBD1. Trimming cost V 3 bases and J 2 bases; bases outside gene matches: 3. From germline, CDR1 is SGHNT and CDR2 YYREEE (reference sequence). This CDR3 has 14 residues. CDR3 residues: CASSSGGFTDTQYF. CDR3 nucleotide sequence: TGTGCCAGCAGCTCAGGGGGATTCACAGATACGCAGTATTTT.

Remarks on this clonotype: Relative to the germline gene, one junction end is altered; a read error may explain this. The chain combines TRBV6-1 with TRBJ2-7, with D perhaps assigned TRBD1 or TRBD2 (5 bases each). Germline loops: CDR1 MNHNS, CDR2 SASEGT. This CDR3 region has 14 residues. The CDR3 protein is CASNERDVTYEQYF. CDR3 DNA: TGTGCCAGCAATGAACGGGACGTGACCTACGAGCAGTACTTC.

Comments on this clonotype: This is likely a read error, given that the CDR3 carries no conserved phenylalanine or tryptophan at its end. V usage is TRBV11-3 and J usage is TRBJ2-5; D is perhaps TRBD1 (6 bases). Per germline, CDR1 SGHNT and CDR2 YENEEA. The CDR3 runs 15 residues. The DNA of the CDR3 is TGTGCCGGCAGCTTATGGGGGACACACCAAGAGACCCAGTACTAC. Encoded protein: CAGSLWGTHQETQYY.

With respect to this clonotype: Lacking the conserved final phenylalanine or tryptophan, this CDR3 likely reflects a read error. The genes are TRBV29-1 and TRBJ2-3, with 10 bases lining up with TRBD2. The CDR3 totals 15 residues. Trimming at V came to 4 bases and at J to 4 bases, leaving 8 bases not matched to a gene. Per germline, CDR1 SQVTM and CDR2 ANQGSEA. The CDR3 here is CSVGTAGGGADTQYL. In DNA form, the CDR3 reads TGCAGCGTTGGGACAGCGGGAGGGGGGGCAGATACGCAGTATTTG.

About this clonotype itself: At one end the junction does not follow the germline gene, possibly because of a read error. J is TRBJ2-1 and V is TRBV6-2 or TRBV6-3, with a tentative D call TRBD2 (5 bases). The CDR3 has 15 residues. CDR1 and CDR2 from the germline V gene are MNHEY and SVGEGT. CDR3 amino acids: CASNLHRPGYNEQFF. In nucleotides, the CDR3 is TGTGCCAGCAATCTTCATCGCCCGGGATACAATGAACAGTTCTTC.

Of note for this clonotype: One junction end disagrees with the germline gene, perhaps due to a read error. The rearrangement joins TRBV11-3 to TRBJ2-3; 7 bases line up with TRBD2. Per the germline V gene, CDR1 is SGHNT and CDR2 is YENEEA. The CDR3 extends over 15 amino acids. CDR3 DNA sequence: TGTGCCAGCGGCGACAGACTAGCAGATACAGATGCGCAGTATTTT. Protein: CASGDRLADTDAQYF. The variable domain in full, completed from reference TRBV11-3 and TRBJ2-3, reads EAGVVQSPRYKIIEKKQPVAFWCNPISGHNTLYWYLQNLGQGPELLIRYENEEAVDDSQLPKDRFSAERLKGVDSTLKIQPAELGDSAVYLCASGDRLADTDAQYFGPGTRLTVL.

This clonotype is a singleton in its sample. Since a much larger clone is just one base distant, this may be a read error. The gene calls are TRBV20-1 and TRBJ2-5; D is tentatively TRBD1 or TRBD2 (5 bases each). This CDR3 contains 14 residues. CDR1 and CDR2 from the germline V gene are DFQATT and SNEGSKA (reference sequence). Deletions cut 1 base from V and 6 bases from J, with 15 bases between. CDR3 nucleotide sequence: TGCAGTGCTAGAGTTTCGGGACGGATGAAGACCCAGTACTTC. The encoded protein is CSARVSGRMKTQYF.

As for this clonotype: The junction shows a germline mismatch at one end, possibly a read error. This chain uses TRBV11-2 with TRBJ1-1; D possibly corresponds to TRBD1 (5 bases). In germline, CDR1 is SGHAT, CDR2 FQNNGV. The CDR3 covers 18 residues. CDR3 nucleotide sequence: TGTGCCAGCACCTTAGCATCGTCAAGGGCGGGGGTAAAGATTGAAGCTTTCTTT. It yields the protein CASTLASSRAGVKIEAFF. Looking up the rest from reference TRBV11-2 and TRBJ1-1 gives the full variable domain: EAGVAQSPRYKIIEKRQSVAFWCNPISGHATLYWYQQILGQGPKLLIQFQNNGVVDDSQLPKDRFSAERLKGVDSTLKIQPAKLEDSAVYLCASTLASSRAGVKIEAFFGQGTRLTVV.

On this clonotype itself: At one of its ends the junction is not consistent with the germline gene, which may arise from a read error. The V and J genes are TRBV25-1 and TRBJ2-2, with no clear D. The V gene's germline CDR1 is MGHDK and CDR2 SYGVNS. This CDR3 is 12 amino acids long. In DNA, the CDR3 is TGTGTCAGTGGGGTCGGCACCCGGGAGCTGTTTTTT. Residues: CVSGVGTRELFF.

On this clonotype itself: It may be a read error: a sequence one base away is much more abundant. The rearrangement joins TRBV4-3 to TRBJ1-1, with D uncertain. Trimming cost V 1 base and J 4 bases, with 10 bases left between them. The CDR3 is 14 residues long. CDR1 and CDR2 from the germline V gene are LGHNA and YSLEER. CDR3 DNA: TGCGCCAGCAGCCAAGGTCCCGGTATCACTGAAGCTTTCTTT. Translating it yields CASSQGPGITEAFF.

The chain uses TRBV6-1 and TRBJ2-1; 9 nucleotides line up with TRBD2. V dropped 7 bases and J dropped 3; count of bases not matched to a gene: 7. This CDR3 is built from 15 residues. CDR1 MNHNS and CDR2 SASEGT come from the germline V gene. The CDR3 here is CASTRLAVYYNEQFF. Written as DNA, the CDR3 is TGTGCCAGCACCAGACTAGCGGTGTACTACAATGAGCAGTTCTTC.

A remark on this clonotype: This may arise from a read error, as a much more abundant clone is one base away. The chain is built from TRBV11-3 and TRBJ1-5; D uncertain. This CDR3 region has 13 residues. Germline V gene lookup returns CDR1 SGHNT and CDR2 YENEEA. In nucleotides, the CDR3 is TGTGCCAGCAGCTTAACCAGCAATCAGTCCCAGCATTTT. It codes for CASSLTSNQSQHF.

This clonotype was seen once. Mismatch with germline at one junction end may stem from a read error. V and J are TRBV11-3 and TRBJ1-1; TRBD1 might be the D (5 bases). Per the germline V gene, CDR1 is SGHNT and CDR2 is YENEEA. This CDR3 has 17 amino acids. The CDR3 DNA reads as TGTGCCAGCAGCTTAGGACGCCTTACTTCGGACAACACTGAAGCTCTCTTT. Translated, it gives CASSLGRLTSDNTEALF.

This chain links TRBV10-2 with TRBJ1-5, with no clear D. The CDR3 has 14 residues. CDR1 is WSHSY and CDR2 is SAAADI in the germline V gene. V was pared by 0 bases and J by 6 bases, with 9 bases between. CDR3: CASSESRESQPQHF. Here the CDR3 DNA reads TGCGCCAGCAGTGAGTCGAGGGAGAGTCAGCCCCAGCATTTT.

This chain connects TRBV6-2 or TRBV6-3 to TRBJ2-7; unclear D gene. This CDR3 has 12 residues. V was cut by 5 bases and J by 3 bases, with 8 bases left in between. Germline loops: CDR1 MNHEY, CDR2 SVGEGT. CDR3 loop: CASSQQSYEQYF. DNA for the CDR3: TGTGCCAGCAGTCAACAGAGCTACGAGCAGTACTTC.

Regarding this clonotype: A junction boundary mismatches the germline segment, possibly from a read error. J is TRBJ1-2 and V is TRBV11-2; 9 nucleotides align to TRBD1. Germline V lookup: CDR1 SGHAT, CDR2 FQNNGV. The CDR3 consists of 15 residues. CDR3 sequence: CASSEGDRARGGYAF. CDR3 nucleotide sequence: TGTGCTAGCAGCGAAGGGGACAGGGCTCGAGGGGGCTACGCCTTC.

The chain uses TRBV5-1 and TRBJ1-1; D not certain. The germline CDR1 and CDR2 sequences are SGHRS and YFSETQ. The CDR3 has 16 amino acids. Trimming pared 6 bases from V and 0 bases from J, leaving 18 bases between. The CDR3 nucleotides read TGCGCCAGCAAATCGGGCAGCCTTAATATGAACACTGAAGCTTTCTTT. Translation gives CASKSGSLNMNTEAFF.

In the case of this clonotype: Just one base apart from a much larger clone, this may be a read error. This chain connects TRBV6-5 to TRBJ1-1; 7 bases are a match to TRBD1. The CDR3 spans 13 residues. Trimming took 6 bases from V and 10 from J; bases not matched to a gene: 11. In germline, CDR1 is MNHEY, CDR2 SVGAGI. CDR3 sequence: CASRLQGRAAAFF. CDR3 nucleotides: TGTGCCAGCAGGTTACAGGGGCGCGCTGCAGCTTTCTTT.

This chain links TRBV6-5 with TRBJ2-1; 9 bases fit TRBD2. This CDR3 comprises 18 residues. The ends lost 6 bases at V and 8 bases at J; junction bases unmatched: 20. Looked up from germline, CDR1 is MNHEY and CDR2 is SVGAGI. The CDR3 DNA reads TGTGCCAGCAGAAGGGCCGTGGGTCTAGCGGGGAATGCGGATGAGCAGTTCTTC. Its protein is CASRRAVGLAGNADEQFF.

Comments on this clonotype: Its ends do not fully match the called genes, so a read error is possible. The rearrangement joins TRBV11-2 to TRBJ1-6; tentative D call: TRBD1 (6 bases). The CDR3 is made up of 15 amino acids. Germline V CDR1 and CDR2: SGHAT, FQNNGV. The CDR3 DNA is TGTGCCAGCAGCTTAGAGACAGGAGGCACTTTACCCCTCCATTTT. It translates to CASSLETGGTLPLHF. The full variable domain, with the rest looked up from reference TRBV11-2 and TRBJ1-6, is EAGVAQSPRYKIIEKRQSVAFWCNPISGHATLYWYQQILGQGPKLLIQFQNNGVVDDSQLPKDRFSAERLKGVDSTLKIQPAKLEDSAVYLCASSLETGGTLPLHFGNGTRLTVT.

Of note for this clonotype: A junction end diverges from the germline sequence, so it may reflect a read error. This chain connects TRBV7-9 to TRBJ2-6; the D gene is possibly TRBD1 (5 bases). The CDR3 length is 17 residues. Germline CDR1 is SEHNR and CDR2 is FQNEAQ (reference sequence). The CDR3: CASSPTIGVGGANVPTF. Written as DNA, the CDR3 is TGTGCCAGCAGCCCTACAATAGGGGTCGGTGGGGCCAACGTCCCGACTTTC.

The chain joins TRBV7-9 to TRBJ2-5; no clear D. CDR1 and CDR2 (germline): SEHNR, FQNEAQ (reference sequence). The V and J ends lost 1 base and 7 bases respectively, with 13 bases between them. The CDR3 is 14 residues long. CDR3 region: CASSLVQAQATQYF. The DNA of the CDR3 is TGTGCCAGCAGCTTAGTGCAGGCCCAGGCGACCCAGTACTTC.

In its sample, this clonotype was seen a few times. This sequence may be a read error, since a much larger clone differs from it by one base. V and J are TRBV29-1 and TRBJ1-4, with unresolved D. With 1 base removed from V and 0 bases from J, the gap between germline ends came to 6 bases. The length of the CDR3 is 14 residues. Germline CDR1 reads SQVTM; CDR2 reads ANQGSEA. CDR3: CSVEGAATNEKLFF. The CDR3 DNA reads as TGCAGCGTTGAAGGAGCTGCAACTAATGAAAAACTGTTTTTT.